The 20 T cell receptor beta chains given below trace back to one sample, sequenced in a study of blood T cells in healthy people across ages. PCR was performed a second time for about 7 to 12 cycles using a sample-barcoded 5' primer and a J-beta primer mix. TCRdb re-derived calls from the 5' RACE reads in MiXCR, one entry per CDR3 protein. The data hold under 700,000 distinct CDR3 sequences, with under 30% observed a single time. In addition, the sample was reused for a study of T cells of mothers and their children.

Sequencing used blood. The receptor set was obtained from a boy between 10 and 17 years old in good health.

V is TRBV7-8 and J is TRBJ2-5; D is possibly TRBD2 (6 bases). The germline CDR1 and CDR2 sequences are SGHVS and FQNEAQ. V lost 5 bases, J lost 7 bases, and 14 bases lay in between. The CDR3 spans 13 residues. CDR3 nucleotides: TGTGCCAGCAGCGCAATTCAGGAGGGGACCCAGTACTTC. Translation: CASSAIQEGTQYF.

The V gene is TRBV28, the J gene TRBJ2-7, with TRBD1 matching over 8 bases. The CDR3 loop spans 12 amino acids. V shed 6 bases and J 8 bases; nucleotides not matched to a gene: 6. Germline lookup yields CDR1 MDHEN and CDR2 SYDVKM. This CDR3 is CASSRGQGKQYF. CDR3 DNA sequence: TGTGCCAGCAGCCGAGGACAGGGAAAGCAGTACTTC. The full variable domain, its missing parts supplied by reference TRBV28 and TRBJ2-7, is DVKVTQSSRYLVKRTGEKVFLECVQDMDHENMFWYRQDPGLGLRLIYFSYDVKMKEKGDIPEGYSVSREKKERFSLILESASTNQTSMYLCASSRGQGKQYFGPGTRLTVT.

The V gene is TRBV20-1, the J gene TRBJ1-5, with a weak D call TRBD1 (6 bases). The CDR3 is 15 amino acids. In germline, CDR1 is DFQATT, CDR2 SNEGSKA (reference sequence). V lost 0 bases and J lost 3, with 12 bases in between. For the CDR3, the DNA is TGCAGTGCTAGAGATCGGGACACTTTCAATCAGCCCCAGCATTTT. As protein: CSARDRDTFNQPQHF.

Note on this clonotype: This may arise from a read error, as a much more abundant clone is one base away. This sequence joins TRBV5-6 and TRBJ2-4; TRBD1 agrees at 8 bases. The CDR3 spans 15 residues. J was trimmed by 6 bases and V by 3 bases; bases with no gene match: 8. Germline CDR1 is SGHDT and CDR2 is YYEEEE. The CDR3 nucleotides are TGTGCCAGCAGCTCGCGGGACAGGCGAGCAAACATTCAGTACTTC. The encoded protein is CASSSRDRRANIQYF. Full variable domain (missing parts from reference TRBV5-6 and TRBJ2-4): DAGVTQSPTHLIKTRGQQVTLRCSPKSGHDTVSWYQQALGQGPQFIFQYYEEEERQRGNFPDRFSGHQFPNYSSELNVNALLLGDSALYLCASSSRDRRANIQYFGAGTRLSVL.

The rearrangement links TRBV7-9 to TRBJ2-1; D is unresolved. The J call may be wrong; the DNA end is better matched by TRBJ2-5. In germline, CDR1 is SEHNR, CDR2 FQNEAQ (reference sequence). The CDR3 loop spans 15 amino acids. The chain's CDR3 is CASSLGYREGETQYF. In DNA, the CDR3 is TGTGCCAGCAGCTTGGGATATAGGGAAGGGGAGACCCAGTACTTC.

A few counts support this clonotype. The J gene is TRBJ2-7, the V gene TRBV15; D is undetermined. Trimming stripped 5 bases from V and 5 bases from J, with 16 bases between. The germline CDR1 and CDR2 sequences are LNHNV and YYDKDF (reference sequence). This CDR3 is built from 14 residues. The CDR3 protein is CATSRRGVWDEQYF. CDR3 nucleotides: TGTGCCACCAGCCGCAGAGGTGTATGGGACGAGCAGTACTTC.

This chain uses TRBV5-1 with TRBJ1-3; D remains ambiguous. This CDR3 region has 15 residues. V lost 0 bases, J lost 4 bases, and 11 bases lay in between. The V gene's germline CDR1 is SGHRS and CDR2 YFSETQ. The CDR3 reads CASSLDGGNGNTIYF. For the CDR3, the DNA is TGCGCCAGCAGCTTGGATGGAGGGAACGGAAACACCATATATTTT.

This clonotype was observed a handful of times. This rearrangement joins TRBV6-6 to TRBJ2-5; the D gene is possibly TRBD2 (6 bases). V gave up 2 bases and J gave up 7 bases, with 8 bases separating them. The CDR3 is 12 amino acids. Germline values: CDR1 MNHNY, CDR2 SVGAGI (reference sequence). The CDR3 loop is CASSYQRATQYF. CDR3 coding DNA: TGTGCCAGCAGTTACCAGCGGGCGACCCAGTACTTC.

V gene TRBV3-1 combines with J gene TRBJ2-3; TRBD1 matches at 9 bases. Losses at the gene ends were 0 bases for V and 1 base for J; bases not matched to a gene: 8. CDR1 is LGHDT, CDR2 YNNKEL, per germline (reference sequence). CDR3 length: 18 residues. The CDR3 spells CASSQELGQGSRTDTQYF. Here the CDR3 DNA reads TGTGCCAGCAGCCAAGAACTGGGACAGGGAAGTCGCACAGATACGCAGTATTTT.

The chain links TRBV20-1 to TRBJ2-7; TRBD2 matches 10 bases. The CDR3 has 13 residues. Losses at the gene ends were 3 bases for V and 4 bases for J; bases not matched to a gene: 3. The germline CDR1 and CDR2 sequences are DFQATT and SNEGSKA (reference sequence). CDR3 bases: TGCAGTGCTAGTTCTAGCGGGGGTTACGAGCAGTACTTC. Translating gives CSASSSGGYEQYF.

The chain uses TRBV20-1 and TRBJ2-1, with 11 bases that match TRBD2. The germline V gene has CDR1 DFQATT and CDR2 SNEGSKA (reference sequence). After removal of 5 bases from V and 0 bases from J, the junction contained 6 bases not matched to a gene. The CDR3 is made up of 16 amino acids. DNA for the CDR3: TGCAGTGCTCAGGGACTAGCGGAGGGCTCCTACAATGAGCAGTTCTTC. The encoded protein is CSAQGLAEGSYNEQFF.

This rearrangement joins TRBV7-9 to TRBJ2-5; 8 nucleotides agree with TRBD1. Germline lookup yields CDR1 SEHNR and CDR2 FQNEAQ (reference sequence). Losses at the gene ends were 4 bases for V and 13 bases for J; bases not matched to a gene: 23. The CDR3 covers 17 residues. CDR3 amino acids: CASSSQPGQAYSYERYF. The CDR3 DNA is TGTGCCAGCAGCTCACAGCCGGGACAGGCTTACTCCTACGAGCGGTACTTC.

This clonotype was observed a few times. The rearrangement joins TRBV20-1 to TRBJ2-7, with TRBD1 as a possible D gene (6 bases). V was clipped by 2 bases and J by 3 bases, with 17 bases between them. The length of the CDR3 is 15 residues. Germline values: CDR1 DFQATT, CDR2 SNEGSKA (reference sequence). DNA for the CDR3: TGCAGTGCTAGAAAGATATCGGACAGCCTCTACGAGCAGTACTTC. Residues: CSARKISDSLYEQYF.

This clonotype came up a few times. The gene calls are TRBV28 and TRBJ2-1, with 11 nucleotides matching TRBD1. The germline CDR1 and CDR2 sequences are MDHEN and SYDVKM. The V gene end was trimmed by 2 bases and the J gene end by 0 bases; junction bases not matched to a gene: 6. The CDR3 has 18 residues. The chain's CDR3 is CASSLRGQGVSSYNEQFF. In DNA, the CDR3 is TGTGCCAGCAGTTTAAGGGGACAGGGGGTGAGCTCCTACAATGAGCAGTTCTTC.

This clonotype has more than one count but fewer than ten. J is TRBJ1-2 and V is TRBV4-1; D ambiguous. Germline V gene sequence: CDR1 MGHRA, CDR2 YSYEKL. The CDR3 runs to 13 residues. Trimming left V 1 base short and J 5 bases short, with 8 bases between. CDR3 bases: TGCGCCAGCAGCCAAGCCGCGGGATATGGCTACACCTTC. Encoded protein: CASSQAAGYGYTF.

This clonotype occurred a few times. The chain carries TRBV19 and TRBJ2-2; TRBD1 aligns across 8 bases. With 5 bases clipped from V and 5 bases from J, the junction kept 7 bases outside the gene matches. Germline V gene sequence: CDR1 LNHDA, CDR2 SQIVND (reference sequence). The length of the CDR3 is 15 residues. CDR3 DNA sequence: TGTGCCAGTAGTCAAGGGACAGGCATGACCGGGGAGCTGTTTTTT. Its translation: CASSQGTGMTGELFF.

This chain connects TRBV28 to TRBJ2-7; a weak D match, TRBD1 (6 bases). Trimming pared 6 bases from V and 7 bases from J, leaving 22 bases between. This CDR3 has 15 amino acids. Germline V gene sequence: CDR1 MDHEN, CDR2 SYDVKM. CDR3 nucleotide sequence: TGTGCCAGCAGCTATCAGGGAGTAGGGGGAAGTGAGCAGTACTTC. The encoded protein is CASSYQGVGGSEQYF. The full variable domain, rest sourced from reference TRBV28 and TRBJ2-7, is DVKVTQSSRYLVKRTGEKVFLECVQDMDHENMFWYRQDPGLGLRLIYFSYDVKMKEKGDIPEGYSVSREKKERFSLILESASTNQTSMYLCASSYQGVGGSEQYFGPGTRLTVT.

The chain employs TRBV29-1 and TRBJ1-2; 7 nucleotides align to TRBD1. The trim removed 2 bases at V and 4 bases at J, leaving 7 bases unmatched. Germline lookup yields CDR1 SQVTM and CDR2 ANQGSEA. This CDR3 region has 14 residues. The CDR3 loop reads CSVEFGQARYGYTF. CDR3 DNA sequence: TGCAGCGTTGAATTCGGACAGGCCCGCTATGGCTACACCTTC.

V usage is TRBV7-2 and J usage is TRBJ2-1; TRBD2 matches 10 bases. This CDR3 contains 19 residues. The germline V gene has CDR1 SGHTA and CDR2 FQGNSA. J was trimmed by 7 bases and V by 1 base; bases with no gene match: 16. The DNA for the CDR3 is TGTGCCAGCAGCTTAGAACATCCTGGACTAGCGGCCGGGTCAAATGAGCAGTTCTTC. It is translated as CASSLEHPGLAAGSNEQFF.

The CDR3 loop is CASSLIRGGGQPQHF. CDR3 bases: TGTGCCAGCAGTTTAATTCGAGGGGGCGGTCAGCCCCAGCATTTT. The chain joins TRBV28 to TRBJ1-5; TRBD1 matches 7 bases. In germline, CDR1 is MDHEN, CDR2 SYDVKM. V shed 2 bases, J shed 6 bases, and the junction held 7 bases outside the gene matches. The CDR3 has 15 amino acids.